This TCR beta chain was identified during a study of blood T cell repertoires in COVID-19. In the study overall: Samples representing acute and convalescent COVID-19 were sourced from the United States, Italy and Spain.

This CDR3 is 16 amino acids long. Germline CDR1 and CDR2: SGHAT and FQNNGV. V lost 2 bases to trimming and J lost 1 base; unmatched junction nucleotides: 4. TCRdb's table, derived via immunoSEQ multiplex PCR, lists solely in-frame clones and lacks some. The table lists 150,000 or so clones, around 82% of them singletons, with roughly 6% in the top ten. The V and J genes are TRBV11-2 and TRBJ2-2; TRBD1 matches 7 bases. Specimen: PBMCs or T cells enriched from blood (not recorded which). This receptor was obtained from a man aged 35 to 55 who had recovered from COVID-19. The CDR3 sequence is CASSLRGQVNTGELFF. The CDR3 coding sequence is TGTGCCAGCAGCTTACGAGGACAGGTGAACACCGGGGAGCTGTTTTTT.